These 22 T cell receptor beta chains were sequenced from one sample in a study of T cells in Graves' hyperthyroidism and ophthalmopathy. Template material for amplifying TCR beta CDR3 regions consisted of RNA transcripts. HTBI primers were employed in a first-round RT-PCR of the TCR CDR3. TCRdb analysed the multiplex PCR reads with MiXCR anew, one entry per CDR3 protein. The sample has around 350,000 distinct CDR3 sequences; 17% are singletons. The sample consisted of blood. Every receptor here comes from a woman in her 30s with Graves' hyperthyroidism that later progressed to Graves' ophthalmopathy.

The chain combines TRBV7-6 with TRBJ1-5; no firm D call. The CDR3 is 14 residues long. Germline assignment: CDR1 SGHVS and CDR2 FNYEAQ. V dropped 1 base and J dropped 11 bases, with 15 bases sitting between them. CDR3 loop: CASSLVQEGSAQHF. CDR3 bases: TGTGCCAGCAGCTTAGTCCAGGAGGGCTCAGCCCAGCATTTT.

This clonotype was counted many times. The rearrangement uses TRBV7-2 and TRBJ2-7; 12 bases map to TRBD2. Germline CDR1 and CDR2: SGHTA and FQGNSA. J was trimmed by 9 bases and V by 5 bases; bases with no gene match: 8. This CDR3 contains 14 residues. For the CDR3, the DNA is TGTGCCAGCAGCCAGACTAGCGGGAGTTGGTGGCAGTACTTC. Its protein product is CASSQTSGSWWQYF.

Many counts were recorded for this clonotype. This chain joins TRBV13 and TRBJ2-7, with 9 bases that match TRBD2. With 5 bases clipped from V and 2 bases from J, the junction kept 7 bases outside the gene matches. Germline CDR1 PRHDT, CDR2 FYEKMQ (reference sequence). The CDR3 is 15 amino acids. The CDR3 region has the DNA TGTGCCAGCAGCCATGGACTAGCGCCTCCCTACGAGCAGTACTTC. It yields the protein CASSHGLAPPYEQYF.

This clonotype was picked up a small number of times. The chain carries TRBV6-2 or TRBV6-3 and TRBJ2-1; D possibly corresponds to TRBD1 (5 bases). Trimming took 5 bases from V and 1 from J, leaving 12 bases between them. Germline CDR1 MNHEY, CDR2 SVGEGT. This CDR3 has 15 residues. The CDR3 DNA reads as TGTGCCAGCAGTGTGGGCAGGGCTTCCTACAATGAGCAGTTCTTC. Its translation: CASSVGRASYNEQFF.

This sequence joins TRBV29-1 and TRBJ2-3; 9 bases agree with TRBD1. The germline CDR1 and CDR2 sequences are SQVTM and ANQGSEA. The V segment lost 6 bases and the J segment 1 base; nucleotides outside the gene matches: 5. The CDR3 runs to 14 residues. CDR3 sequence reads: CSVGDRGGTDTQYF. The CDR3 DNA reads as TGCAGCGTCGGTGACAGGGGGGGCACAGATACGCAGTATTTT.

V gene TRBV12-3 or TRBV12-4 combines with J gene TRBJ1-3, with TRBD1 matching over 9 bases. V lost 7 bases and J lost 0; bases outside the gene matches: 4. The CDR3 loop spans 15 amino acids. DNA of the CDR3: TGTGCCAGCACCCGGACAGGGGCCTCTGGAAACACCATATATTTT. Translation: CASTRTGASGNTIYF.

This clonotype was observed a handful of times. The rearrangement uses TRBV28 and TRBJ2-4; maybe TRBD2 (7 bases). The V gene lost 5 bases and the J gene lost 8 bases, with 19 bases spanning the gap. Germline V lookup: CDR1 MDHEN, CDR2 SYDVKM. CDR3 length: 15 residues. CDR3 sequence: CASSGFVGGADIQYF. In nucleotides, the CDR3 is TGTGCCAGCAGTGGGTTCGTAGGGGGGGCTGACATTCAGTACTTC. Full variable domain (outside the CDR3, taken from reference TRBV28 and TRBJ2-4): DVKVTQSSRYLVKRTGEKVFLECVQDMDHENMFWYRQDPGLGLRLIYFSYDVKMKEKGDIPEGYSVSREKKERFSLILESASTNQTSMYLCASSGFVGGADIQYFGAGTRLSVL.

There are a few counts of this clonotype. The chain recombines TRBV7-3 with TRBJ1-1; 8 nucleotides line up with TRBD1. CDR3 length: 14 residues. V gave up 6 bases and J gave up 5 bases; unmatched junction bases: 8. Germline CDR1 and CDR2: SGHTA and FQGTGA. Here the CDR3 DNA reads TGTGCCAGCAGTGTTGGGACAGGAAGAACTGAAGCTTTCTTT. It yields the protein CASSVGTGRTEAFF.

J is TRBJ2-5 and V is TRBV27; TRBD2 might be the D (7 bases). Germline CDR1 MNHEY, CDR2 SMNVEV (reference sequence). CDR3 length equals 15 residues. V lost 0 bases, J lost 5 bases, and 13 bases lay in between. CDR3 residues: CASSLSLGGGETQYF. CDR3 in DNA: TGTGCCAGCAGTTTATCGCTAGGGGGAGGGGAGACCCAGTACTTC.

Ten or more counts support this clonotype. This chain connects TRBV6-1 to TRBJ2-3, with no clear D. The CDR3 contains 15 residues. Germline CDR1 is MNHNS and CDR2 is SASEGT. Trimming cost V 6 bases and J 1 base, with 14 bases left between them. In DNA form, the CDR3 reads TGTGCCAGCAGATCCTACCCCTCCGGCACAGATACGCAGTATTTT. Protein product: CASRSYPSGTDTQYF.

This clonotype was detected many times. The rearrangement links TRBV27 to TRBJ1-6, with TRBD1 identical over 7 bases. This CDR3 contains 14 residues. Germline V gives CDR1 MNHEY, CDR2 SMNVEV (reference sequence). V trimming: 8 bases; J trimming: 5 bases; junction bases outside the gene matches: 6. The CDR3 nucleotides are TGTGCCAGCCGCCCCGGGACAGATAATTCACCCCTCCACTTT. This translates into CASRPGTDNSPLHF.

V usage is TRBV2 and J usage is TRBJ2-7, with 7 bases fitting TRBD1. The junction had 11 bases not matched to a gene; V was cut back by 4 bases and J by 2 bases. Germline V gene data show CDR1 as SNHLY and CDR2 as FYNNEI. This CDR3 has 16 amino acids. CDR3 amino acids: CASSGTGHQMAYEQYF. CDR3 DNA sequence: TGTGCCAGCAGTGGGACAGGTCATCAGATGGCCTACGAGCAGTACTTC.

This clonotype has just a few counts. V gene TRBV15 combines with J gene TRBJ1-5; D is unresolved. Trimming took off 5 bases at V and 0 bases at J, with 8 bases between the two ends. This CDR3 has 14 amino acids. Germline V lookup: CDR1 LNHNV, CDR2 YYDKDF (reference sequence). The CDR3: CATSAGYSNQPQHF. The DNA of the CDR3 is TGTGCCACCAGCGCAGGATATAGCAATCAGCCCCAGCATTTT. The full variable domain, completed using reference TRBV15 and TRBJ1-5, is DAMVIQNPRYQVTQFGKPVTLSCSQTLNHNVMYWYQQKSSQAPKLLFHYYDKDFNNEADTPDNFQSRRPNTSFCFLDIRSPGLGDTAMYLCATSAGYSNQPQHFGDGTRLSIL.

The table lists this clonotype with many counts. The chain has TRBV3-1 and TRBJ1-5; 10 positions match TRBD1. Per the germline V gene, CDR1 is LGHDT and CDR2 is YNNKEL (reference sequence). The CDR3 spans 15 residues. V trimming: 5 bases; J trimming: 2 bases; junction bases outside the gene matches: 3. The CDR3 coding sequence is TGTGCCAGCAGCTGGGGACAGGGGCGCAATCAGCCCCAGCATTTT. Its protein is CASSWGQGRNQPQHF.

This clonotype was detected a few times. This chain connects TRBV5-1 to TRBJ2-3; D is unclear. Germline V gene data show CDR1 as SGHRS and CDR2 as YFSETQ. The CDR3 covers 13 residues. Between the trimmed V and J ends, which lost 4 bases and 4 bases, there was a span of 10 bases. CDR3 amino acids: CASSHLASDTQYF. The CDR3 region has the DNA TGCGCCAGCAGCCACCTTGCATCAGATACGCAGTATTTT.

The chain employs TRBV5-1 and TRBJ2-2; 11 nucleotides line up with TRBD1. Unmatched junction bases numbered 6, after V lost 4 bases and J lost 4 bases. Germline V gene data show CDR1 as SGHRS and CDR2 as YFSETQ. The CDR3 covers 16 residues. The CDR3 region has the DNA TGCGCCAGCAGCACCGGACAGGGGGCGGCCACCGGGGAGCTGTTTTTT. It encodes CASSTGQGAATGELFF. Using reference TRBV5-1 and TRBJ2-2 for the parts outside the CDR3, the full variable domain is KAGVTQTPRYLIKTRGQQVTLSCSPISGHRSVSWYQQTPGQGLQFLFEYFSETQRNKGNFPGRFSGRQFSNSRSEMNVSTLELGDSALYLCASSTGQGAATGELFFGEGSRLTVL.

This clonotype was found many times. The rearrangement joins TRBV2 to TRBJ2-5; D might be TRBD1 or TRBD2, each matching 6 bases. The CDR3 length is 14 residues. The V end lost 6 bases, the J end lost 4 bases, and 15 bases lay between the germline ends. Germline V CDR1 and CDR2: SNHLY, FYNNEI. The CDR3 reads CASRTIGGLETQYF. Written as DNA, the CDR3 is TGTGCCAGCAGGACTATAGGGGGGTTAGAGACCCAGTACTTC.

This clonotype was seen many times. The chain links TRBV9 to TRBJ2-1; D tentatively fits TRBD1 or TRBD2 (5 bases each). This CDR3 is 15 amino acids long. Per germline, CDR1 SGDLS and CDR2 YYNGEE. Trimming left V 1 base short and J 6 bases short, with 14 bases between. The CDR3 reads CASSVHWGLGNEQFF. In nucleotides, the CDR3 is TGTGCCAGCAGCGTACACTGGGGGTTAGGCAATGAGCAGTTCTTC.

There are many counts of this clonotype. The genes are TRBV27 and TRBJ1-2; D remains unclear. V was cut by 7 bases and J by 5 bases, with 17 bases left in between. This CDR3 has 14 amino acids. Germline V gives CDR1 MNHEY, CDR2 SMNVEV (reference sequence). CDR3 sequence: CASTTAGGVYGYTF. The CDR3 nucleotides are TGTGCCAGCACCACCGCAGGCGGTGTGTATGGCTACACCTTC.

The rearrangement uses TRBV3-1 and TRBJ2-3; no definite D call. Between the trimmed V and J ends, which lost 4 bases and 5 bases, there was a span of 10 bases. This CDR3 comprises 13 residues. Germline CDR1 LGHDT, CDR2 YNNKEL (reference sequence). The CDR3, as DNA: TGTGCCAGCAGCCGTCCACCGGAAGATACGCAGTATTTT. Protein: CASSRPPEDTQYF.

The chain is built from TRBV24-1 and TRBJ1-4; no definite D call. Germline V CDR1 and CDR2: KGHDR, SFDVKD. V lost 2 bases and J lost 4, with 1 base in between. There are 12 residues in the CDR3. CDR3 bases: TGTGCCACCAGTGATTATAATGAAAAACTGTTTTTT. Protein sequence: CATSDYNEKLFF.

This clonotype has at least ten counts. This chain joins TRBV20-1 and TRBJ2-3, with D unclear. The germline gives CDR1 DFQATT, CDR2 SNEGSKA (reference sequence). V lost 6 bases to trimming and J lost 1 base, with 14 bases between them. This CDR3 has 14 residues. The CDR3 sequence: CSAIQKWRTDTQYF. The DNA of the CDR3 is TGCAGTGCAATCCAGAAGTGGCGCACAGATACGCAGTATTTT.